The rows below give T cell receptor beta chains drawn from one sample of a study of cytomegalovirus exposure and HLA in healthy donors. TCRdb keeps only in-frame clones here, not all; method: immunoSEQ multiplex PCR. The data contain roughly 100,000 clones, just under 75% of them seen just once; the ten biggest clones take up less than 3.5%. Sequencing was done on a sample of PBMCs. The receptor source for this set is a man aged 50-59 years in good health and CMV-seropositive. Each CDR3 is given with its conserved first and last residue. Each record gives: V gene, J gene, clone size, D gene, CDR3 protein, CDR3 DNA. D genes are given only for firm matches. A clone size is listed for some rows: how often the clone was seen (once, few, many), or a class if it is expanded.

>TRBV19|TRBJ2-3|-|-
CASIGFGTGNLLPYF
-
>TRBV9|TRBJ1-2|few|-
CASSASVLGAHYGYTF
TGTGCCAGCAGCGCCAGCGTCTTGGGGGCGCACTATGGCTACACCTTC
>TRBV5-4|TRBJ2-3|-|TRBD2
CASSLGTSGSTDTQYF
TGTGCCAGCAGCTTGGGGACTAGCGGTAGCACAGATACGCAGTATTTT
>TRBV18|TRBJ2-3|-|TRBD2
CASSPREASGGTDTQYF
TGTGCCAGCTCACCACGGGAAGCGAGCGGGGGCACAGATACGCAGTATTTT
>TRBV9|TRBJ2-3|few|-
CASSIRTGRGTDTQYF
TGTGCCAGCAGCATTCGGACGGGCAGGGGCACAGATACGCAGTATTTT
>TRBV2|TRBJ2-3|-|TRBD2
CASRELAGGGDTQYF
TGTGCCAGCAGGGAGTTAGCGGGAGGGGGAGATACGCAGTATTTT
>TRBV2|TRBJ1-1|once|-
CASTAGGQSTEAFF
TGTGCCAGCACAGCAGGAGGGCAGAGCACTGAAGCTTTCTTT
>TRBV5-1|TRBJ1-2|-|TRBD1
CASSPRTGYGYTF
TGCGCCAGCAGCCCCAGGACAGGTTATGGCTACACCTTC
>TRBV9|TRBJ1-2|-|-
CASSQRGLRITF
TGTGCCAGCAGCCAACGTGGACTCCGTATAACCTTC
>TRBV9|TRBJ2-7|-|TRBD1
CASSVGDRGRGQDEQYF
TGTGCCAGCAGCGTAGGGGACAGGGGAAGGGGTCAGGACGAGCAGTACTTC